This T cell receptor (beta chain) is from a study of cytomegalovirus exposure and HLA in healthy donors. Use of 60 Vbeta and 13 Jbeta primers characterized the PCR. Method: immunoSEQ multiplex PCR; TCRdb's copy keeps in-frame clones and lacks some. The table records 110,000 or so clones, roughly 15% of them present only once. The table lists this clone with a few counts. V shed 3 bases and J 7 bases; nucleotides not matched to a gene: 10. Germline V CDR1 and CDR2: SGHRS, YFSETQ. The CDR3 loop spans 15 amino acids. This clonotype was sampled from a female donor in good health and CMV-seronegative. The sample was PBMCs. V usage is TRBV5-1 and J usage is TRBJ2-1; 7 positions match TRBD1. This CDR3 reads CASSYDRETVNEQFF. The CDR3 DNA reads TGCGCCAGCAGCTACGACAGGGAGACGGTAAATGAGCAGTTCTTC.